The rows below give T cell receptor beta chains drawn from one sample of a study of identical twins. MiXCR, run by TCRdb on the 5' RACE reads, gives a single entry per CDR3 protein. The table records 1.5 million to 2 million distinct CDR3 sequences, around 29% of them present only once. Sequencing was carried out using cord blood. These receptors all stem from a newborn girl in good health. The CDR3 runs from the conserved cysteine through the conserved F or W. A D gene is named only where the DNA matches it firmly. The listing skips clone size in some rows; elsewhere it reads once, few, many or a size class.

V: TRBV20-1
D: -
size: few
J: TRBJ2-3
CDR3: CSARDSSSPDTQYF
DNA: TGCAGTGCTAGAGACAGTAGCAGCCCAGATACGCAGTATTTT

V: TRBV5-5
D: TRBD1
size: -
J: TRBJ1-4
CDR3: CASSTQGLNEKLFF
DNA: TGTGCCAGCAGCACACAGGGGTTGAATGAAAAACTGTTTTTT

V: TRBV6-5
D: TRBD1
size: few
J: TRBJ1-4
CDR3: CASSKLQGANEKLFF
DNA: TGTGCCAGCAGTAAACTACAGGGGGCTAATGAAAAACTGTTTTTT

V: TRBV6-5
D: TRBD1
size: few
J: TRBJ2-7
CDR3: CASKGQASYEQYF
DNA: TGTGCCAGCAAAGGACAGGCGTCCTACGAGCAGTACTTC

V: TRBV20-1
D: TRBD2
size: -
J: TRBJ2-5
CDR3: CSARGASGKETQYF
DNA: TGCAGTGCTAGAGGCGCTAGCGGGAAAGAGACCCAGTACTTC

V: TRBV19
D: TRBD2
size: -
J: TRBJ2-7
CDR3: CASSIGTSSYNEQYF
DNA: TGTGCCAGTAGTATAGGGACTAGCTCCTACAATGAGCAGTACTTC

V: TRBV7-2
D: TRBD1
size: few
J: TRBJ1-2
CDR3: CASSKYDRDYGYTF
DNA: TGTGCCAGCAGCAAATACGACAGGGACTATGGCTACACCTTC

V: TRBV19
D: TRBD2
size: few
J: TRBJ2-3
CDR3: CASSIGGGAADTQYF
DNA: TGTGCCAGTAGTATAGGCGGGGGGGCCGCGGATACGCAGTATTTT

V: TRBV7-9
D: -
size: few
J: TRBJ2-1
CDR3: CASSSAELPYNEQFF
DNA: TGTGCCAGCAGCTCAGCGGAGCTCCCCTACAATGAGCAGTTCTTC

V: TRBV5-1
D: -
size: few
J: TRBJ2-7
CDR3: CASSLGAGGVYEQYF
DNA: TGCGCCAGCAGCTTGGGGGCAGGTGGGGTTTACGAGCAGTACTTC

V: TRBV20-1
D: -
size: once
J: TRBJ2-6
CDR3: CSAREWGGANVLTF
DNA: TGCAGTGCTAGAGAGTGGGGTGGGGCCAACGTCCTGACTTTC

V: TRBV20-1
D: -
size: -
J: TRBJ2-3
CDR3: CSARGTGRTDTQYF
DNA: TGCAGTGCTAGAGGTACGGGGCGTACAGATACGCAGTATTTT

V: TRBV28
D: -
size: few
J: TRBJ2-5
CDR3: CASRPGQETQYF
DNA: TGTGCCAGCAGACCGGGACAAGAGACCCAGTACTTC

V: TRBV19
D: -
size: -
J: TRBJ2-5
CDR3: CASSRTAAKTNEQYF
DNA: TGTGCCAGTAGTCGAACGGCAGCCAAAACGAATGAGCAGTACTTC

V: TRBV5-4
D: -
size: -
J: TRBJ2-3
CDR3: CASSSYRDTQYF
DNA: TGTGCCAGCAGCTCCTACAGGGATACGCAGTATTTT

V: TRBV12-3/TRBV12-4
D: -
size: once
J: TRBJ2-5
CDR3: CASSLLLKGVQYF
DNA: TGTGCCAGCAGCCTCCTCCTTAAAGGTGTCCAGTACTTC

V: TRBV27
D: -
size: many
J: TRBJ1-2
CDR3: CASSFANLYGYTF
DNA: TGTGCCAGCAGTTTCGCGAACCTATATGGCTACACCTTC

V: TRBV20-1
D: -
size: few
J: TRBJ2-3
CDR3: CSARDPRAADTQYF
DNA: TGCAGTGCTAGAGACCCGAGAGCGGCAGATACGCAGTATTTT

V: TRBV5-1
D: TRBD1
size: -
J: TRBJ2-1
CDR3: CASSLEGAVWNEQFF
DNA: TGCGCCAGCAGCTTGGAGGGGGCGGTTTGGAATGAGCAGTTCTTC

V: TRBV2
D: TRBD2
size: few
J: TRBJ2-5
CDR3: CASSPLLGLAGETQYF
DNA: TGTGCCAGCAGCCCCCTTCTGGGACTAGCGGGGGAGACCCAGTACTTC

V: TRBV20-1
D: TRBD1
size: -
J: TRBJ2-7
CDR3: CSAARDRGSYEQYF
DNA: TGCAGTGCCGCAAGGGACAGGGGCTCCTACGAGCAGTACTTC

V: TRBV7-2
D: TRBD2
size: -
J: TRBJ2-3
CDR3: CASRHKSGESTDTQYF
DNA: TGTGCCAGCAGGCACAAGAGCGGGGAGAGCACAGATACGCAGTATTTT

V: TRBV20-1
D: TRBD2
size: few
J: TRBJ2-1
CDR3: CSARKSSGGYNEQFF
DNA: TGCAGTGCTAGAAAGTCTAGCGGGGGGTACAATGAGCAGTTCTTC

V: TRBV4-1
D: TRBD2
size: -
J: TRBJ2-1
CDR3: CASSQTSGSGNEQFF
DNA: TGCGCCAGCAGCCAGACTAGCGGGAGTGGAAATGAGCAGTTCTTC

V: TRBV15
D: -
size: -
J: TRBJ2-7
CDR3: CATSRDPQFSYEQYF
DNA: TGTGCCACCAGCAGAGATCCCCAGTTTTCCTACGAGCAGTACTTC

V: TRBV20-1
D: TRBD2
size: few
J: TRBJ2-5
CDR3: CSLAGGKETQYF
DNA: TGCAGCCTAGCGGGAGGGAAAGAGACCCAGTACTTC

V: TRBV11-2
D: -
size: -
J: TRBJ2-7
CDR3: CASSTSGLRGEQYF
DNA: TGTGCCAGCAGCACCTCGGGGCTTAGAGGCGAGCAGTACTTC

V: TRBV11-2
D: -
size: many
J: TRBJ2-5
CDR3: CASSSRGGQETQYF
DNA: TGTGCCAGCAGTAGCAGGGGAGGGCAAGAGACCCAGTACTTC

V: TRBV5-1
D: -
size: -
J: TRBJ2-2
CDR3: CASSFRAVGTGELFF
DNA: TGCGCCAGCAGCTTCAGGGCCGTCGGCACCGGGGAGCTGTTTTTT

V: TRBV25-1
D: -
size: -
J: TRBJ1-2
CDR3: CASSEFVGTGYTF
DNA: TGTGCCAGCAGTGAATTTGTTGGGACGGGCTACACCTTC

V: TRBV2
D: TRBD1
size: few
J: TRBJ2-5
CDR3: CASRMGQVEGETQYF
DNA: TGTGCCAGCAGGATGGGACAGGTGGAAGGAGAGACCCAGTACTTC

V: TRBV5-1
D: TRBD2
size: -
J: TRBJ2-5
CDR3: CASSLGLAGGPGNEQYF
DNA: TGCGCCAGCAGCTTGGGACTAGCGGGAGGGCCTGGGAATGAGCAGTACTTC

V: TRBV7-9
D: -
size: few
J: TRBJ2-5
CDR3: CASSLGLTGIETQYF
DNA: TGTGCCAGCAGCTTAGGCCTAACAGGGATTGAGACCCAGTACTTC

V: TRBV27
D: -
size: many
J: TRBJ2-1
CDR3: CASSLVRVDEQFF
DNA: TGTGCCAGCAGTTTGGTCAGGGTGGATGAGCAGTTCTTC

V: TRBV20-1
D: -
size: few
J: TRBJ2-4
CDR3: CSAREFGSGLNIQYF
DNA: TGCAGTGCCCGAGAGTTTGGTTCGGGGTTAAACATTCAGTACTTC

V: TRBV27
D: -
size: many
J: TRBJ2-4
CDR3: CASSDGLVKNIQYF
DNA: TGTGCCAGCAGTGACGGGCTAGTCAAAAACATTCAGTACTTC

V: TRBV2
D: TRBD1
size: -
J: TRBJ2-3
CDR3: CASSERGGRTDTQYF
DNA: TGTGCCAGCAGTGAGCGAGGGGGCCGCACAGATACGCAGTATTTT

V: TRBV24-1
D: TRBD1
size: -
J: TRBJ2-4
CDR3: CATSALRGTGNEQYF
DNA: TGTGCCACCAGTGCCCTTCGCGGGACAGGGAATGAGCAGTACTTC

V: TRBV12-3/TRBV12-4
D: -
size: -
J: TRBJ2-1
CDR3: CASRNKRAYNEQFF
DNA: TGTGCCAGCAGGAATAAGCGGGCGTACAATGAGCAGTTCTTC

V: TRBV7-2
D: -
size: -
J: TRBJ2-7
CDR3: CASSLAQAPYNEQYF
DNA: TGTGCCAGCAGCTTAGCGCAGGCACCTTACAATGAGCAGTACTTC

V: TRBV3-1
D: TRBD2
size: -
J: TRBJ2-3
CDR3: CASSRLAGGTTDTQYF
DNA: TGTGCCAGCAGCCGGTTAGCGGGAGGGACAACAGATACGCAGTATTTT

V: TRBV29-1
D: TRBD1
size: many
J: TRBJ2-5
CDR3: CSVEGSGTGIIQETQYF
DNA: TGCAGCGTTGAAGGTTCCGGGACAGGGATAATCCAAGAGACCCAGTACTTC

V: TRBV6-1
D: -
size: many
J: TRBJ1-2
CDR3: CASMGGANYGYTF
DNA: TGTGCCAGCATGGGGGGAGCTAACTATGGCTACACCTTC

V: TRBV27
D: -
size: many
J: TRBJ2-3
CDR3: CASSFRPTTDTQYF
DNA: TGTGCCAGCAGTTTCCGACCAACCACAGATACGCAGTATTTT

V: TRBV7-2
D: TRBD1
size: -
J: TRBJ1-1
CDR3: CASRGLQGGGLGAEAFF
DNA: TGTGCCAGCAGGGGATTACAGGGGGGCGGCCTTGGCGCTGAAGCTTTCTTT

V: TRBV20-1
D: -
size: -
J: TRBJ1-2
CDR3: CSARGGTCGYTF
DNA: TGCAGTGCTAGAGGAGGGACCTGTGGCTACACCTTC

V: TRBV5-1
D: TRBD2
size: few
J: TRBJ2-1
CDR3: CASTGLAGVWNEQFF
DNA: TGCGCCAGCACGGGACTAGCGGGAGTGTGGAATGAGCAGTTCTTC

V: TRBV7-2
D: TRBD1
size: -
J: TRBJ1-2
CDR3: CASSLRTGGNYSYTF
DNA: TGTGCCAGCAGCTTACGGACAGGGGGCAACTATAGCTACACCTTC

V: TRBV6-5
D: TRBD1
size: -
J: TRBJ2-7
CDR3: CASSYLSGQGSYEQYF
DNA: TGTGCCAGCAGTTACCTTTCGGGACAGGGCTCCTACGAGCAGTACTTC

V: TRBV3-1
D: -
size: -
J: TRBJ2-1
CDR3: CASSQKGAGEQFF
DNA: TGTGCCAGCAGCCAAAAGGGCGCTGGTGAGCAGTTCTTC

V: TRBV20-1
D: -
size: -
J: TRBJ1-1
CDR3: CSASHPSGYYTEAFF
DNA: TGCAGTGCTTCTCACCCCTCGGGTTACTACACTGAAGCTTTCTTT